The rows below give T cell receptor beta chains drawn from one sample of a study of PD-L1 blockade in urothelial cancer. The protocol was immunoSEQ multiplex PCR, while the TCRdb copy is restricted to in-frame clones and leaves out a portion. The data show 83,000 or so clones, with roughly 80% seen just once and 8.4% held by the top ten. Specimen: PBMCs, collected around atezolizumab (anti-PD-L1) treatment. The receptors shown here come from a man between 70 and 80 years old with urothelial cancer. Both conserved end residues are trimmed from each CDR3.

v_gene: TRBV29-1
CDR3aa: SVREYEQY

v_gene: TRBV6-5
CDR3aa: ASRQGSGNQPQH

v_gene: TRBV5-4
CDR3aa: ASSPEGERDTQY

v_gene: TRBV7-2
CDR3aa: ASSYTSGSYNEQF

v_gene: TRBV10-3
CDR3aa: AISGGSGVTQGGTDTQY

v_gene: TRBV5-1
CDR3aa: ASSAGTALTEAF

v_gene: TRBV4-1
CDR3aa: ASSRQYPTNTEAF

v_gene: TRBV5-8
CDR3aa: ASSLGRSIQETQY

v_gene: TRBV9
CDR3aa: ASSVGRGTGFNSGNTIY

v_gene: TRBV4-1
CDR3aa: ASSQENDRDGYT

v_gene: TRBV30
CDR3aa: AWAGTGVYEQY

v_gene: TRBV5-5
CDR3aa: ASTPTGTGSVYGYT

v_gene: TRBV11-2
CDR3aa: ASSLAHSNQPQH

v_gene: TRBV5-5
CDR3aa: ASSLTGTLRGEQY

v_gene: TRBV19
CDR3aa: ASRHDSPWNSPLH

v_gene: TRBV18
CDR3aa: ASSRQGQETQY

v_gene: TRBV5-6
CDR3aa: ASSLWGRDYKPYNEQF

v_gene: TRBV19
CDR3aa: ASSIPGLNTEAF

v_gene: TRBV13
CDR3aa: ASSLVGQGNEKLF

v_gene: TRBV4-2
CDR3aa: ASSQVGGGTSGYNEQF

v_gene: TRBV11-1
CDR3aa: ASSSQGLAGEVQY

v_gene: TRBV21-1
CDR3aa: ASSKGPRNEYEQY

v_gene: TRBV10-3
CDR3aa: AIRLSGGENEQF

v_gene: TRBV6-5
CDR3aa: ASRDLSGVQETQY

v_gene: TRBV7-2
CDR3aa: ASSPSSGSGNNEQF

v_gene: TRBV5-5
CDR3aa: ASSLDWATDTQY

v_gene: TRBV4-1
CDR3aa: ASSPLAGGVDTQY

v_gene: TRBV7-6
CDR3aa: ASSLQQGSGANVLT

v_gene: TRBV5-4
CDR3aa: ASSQDFQGTDTQY

v_gene: TRBV7-9
CDR3aa: ASSPPGTGVVDTQY

v_gene: TRBV2
CDR3aa: ASSVNPGTSATGELF

v_gene: TRBV5-5
CDR3aa: ASSRTSGGGTSTDTQY

v_gene: TRBV7-9
CDR3aa: ASSLDRNEAF

v_gene: TRBV15
CDR3aa: ATSRGPENNEQF

v_gene: TRBV5-1
CDR3aa: ASTEAVAGGSGEQY

v_gene: TRBV5-1
CDR3aa: ASRIGDRWRTEAF

v_gene: TRBV5-1
CDR3aa: ASSLALAGAGEQY

v_gene: TRBV13
CDR3aa: ASSLQGKQETQY

v_gene: TRBV15
CDR3aa: ATSAGVTSDNSPLH

v_gene: TRBV12-5
CDR3aa: ASGLSSASTDTQY

v_gene: TRBV11-3
CDR3aa: ASSLATGATFDSGNTIY

v_gene: TRBV5-1
CDR3aa: ASSPGLAGVRRTDTQY

v_gene: TRBV19
CDR3aa: ASSATDRVKGYT

v_gene: TRBV2
CDR3aa: ASSGGGLGSNQPQH

v_gene: TRBV11-2
CDR3aa: ASSPRLSGVTTGELF

v_gene: TRBV27
CDR3aa: ASSSSRLAGGPVGTDTQY

v_gene: TRBV6-4
CDR3aa: ASARDWAGELF

v_gene: TRBV7-8
CDR3aa: ASSGPGNEKLF

v_gene: TRBV18
CDR3aa: ASSGQMNTEAF

v_gene: TRBV9
CDR3aa: ASSLTQGAGETQY

v_gene: TRBV6-4
CDR3aa: ASSDLGLAGGPRNEQF

v_gene: TRBV4-3
CDR3aa: ASSQGWAESMNTEAF

v_gene: TRBV6-6
CDR3aa: ASSYSNQGGNQPQH